This TCR beta chain derives from a study of Tregs in tolerant kidney transplant recipients (dated by TCRdb to between 2018 and 2021). With regard to the full study: The transplants used related donors with nonmyeloablative bone marrow transplantation, and mixed chimerism in the human trials was transient. TCRbeta sequencing was used in the study to identify donor-specific regulatory T cells before combined kidney and bone marrow transplantation, and the identified cells were then tracked after transplant.

Paper-wide results and their limitations: Because the study included only a small number of patients, the results must be confirmed in larger populations and under other immunosuppression protocols. Donor-specific Treg expansion exceeded global Treg expansion in tolerant patients, suggesting antigen-driven rather than nonspecific expansion. Biological reproducibility was not examined directly, but technical replication error appeared to be minimal. Expanding Tregs with activated donor B cells appeared to identify the most biologically relevant and donor-specific TCRbeta repertoire. For some patients, the PCR primers changed as time went on, which meant samples from those patients could not be compared with one another at the nucleotide level.

Via the germline V gene, CDR1 is MNHNS and CDR2 SASEGT. V loses 6 bases, J loses 6 bases, and the germline ends lie 21 bases apart. There are 15 amino acids in the CDR3, from cysteine to phenylalanine inclusive. CDR3 DNA only is kept here, 45 bases in frame from base 1. For TCRbeta CDR3 sequencing, genomic DNA was extracted from sorted cells using the QIAGEN DNeasy Blood and Tissue Kit. Through immunoSEQ, high-throughput TCRbeta CDR3 sequencing was done commercially, including PCR amplification with internal controls and bias correction. The authors' pipeline ran thus. Unique productive TCRbeta sequences were defined by CDR3 nucleotide sequence where primers matched, otherwise by CDR3 amino acid sequence with Vbeta and Jbeta genes. As a correction for sorting error, sequences shared between sorted populations at a frequency ratio of 2:1 or less were discarded, and the remaining shared sequences were assigned to the higher population. Sequences were defined as donor-reactive when expanded at least 5-fold in CFSE-low cells versus unstimulated cells and present at a frequency of at least 0.01% in CFSE-low cells. Jensen-Shannon divergence calculated on the top 100 TCRbeta sequences ranked by frequency was used to measure repertoire divergence. For samples with multiple sequencing runs, sorting error was corrected in each run separately before the runs were combined. TCRdb obtained this table from immuneACCESS and retained in-frame rearrangements with V and J assigned. These tables miss some clones; where compared with another copy, unresolved V genes account for less than half of the shortfall, and the remainder is unexplained. That table furnishes V, J and clone size, whereas the DNA furnished D and trimming. This sample comprises approximately 75,000 clones, 91% of them detected only once. The ten top clones hold about 0.3% of the sample.

A word on this clone: Its antigen specificity is not known. Base-call qualities are not available, and no considerably larger clone is one nucleotide away.

The time point tag for this specimen amounts to: blood sample drawn before combined kidney and bone marrow transplant. Thawed PBMCs were FACS-sorted into unstimulated Tregs (CD4+CD25+CD127-), CD4+ non-Tregs (CD4+CD25-), CD4 cells and CD8 cells. Prior to Treg sorting, thawed PBMCs were rested overnight with 200 IU/ml IL-2 at 37 degrees C. A few combined kidney and bone marrow transplant recipients from the ITN036ST trial were included as patients, and samples were available only from these trial subjects. Healthy control blood was processed to PBMCs with a Ficoll density gradient and then cryopreserved, whereas patient PBMCs were collected both before and after transplant.

This TCR came from a human donor who received a combined kidney and bone marrow transplant. The input for sequencing was Tregs from blood, taken before the transplant. The sequence links TRBV6-1 to TRBJ2-7, with the D gene not confidently named. The CDR3 corresponds to CASSQRVGPSSEQYF. The DNA sequence is TGTGCCAGCAGCCAAAGGGTGGGCCCCTCTTCCGAGCAGTACTTC.